The following is a TCR beta chain sequence with its context. The antigen remains undetermined. This sample stems from a study of CXCR3-negative and CXCR3-positive naive CD8 T cells. Study background: The TRB read total, about 150 million, broke down to about 1.5 +/- 0.3 million reads per library. Study-level findings and limits: The study found more hydrophobic TRB CDR3s in CXCR3-positive naive cells than in CXCR3-negative naive cells.

Triplicate sorts, 300,000 or so cells apiece, were made for each CD8+ T cell subset. cDNA libraries for TRB were generated by 5' RACE incorporating UMI labels. TCRdb derives one entry per CDR3 protein from the 5' RACE reads, leaving out DNA. This table lists 90,000 to 100,000 distinct CDR3 sequences. Germline V gives CDR1 DFQATT, CDR2 SNEGSKA (reference sequence). CDR3 length: 15 amino acids. The chain carries TRBV20-1 and TRBJ1-4. Sequenced material: naive CXCR3+ CD8+ T cells from blood. Subset specified: CD45RO-CCR7+CD27+CD95- naive CD8+ T cells expressing CXCR3 (TNR3+). The sequence was collected from a human donor in good health. Some clones in this sample may be carry-over from other donors' samples. This CDR3 reads CSVILGVATNEKLFF.